The 29 T cell receptor beta chains in this list originate from one sample, sequenced in a study of blood T cells in healthy people across ages. With a J-beta primer mix and a sample-barcoded 5' primer, a second PCR ran about 6 to 11 cycles. MiXCR, run by TCRdb on the 5' RACE reads, gives a single entry per CDR3 protein. The data show over 750,000 distinct CDR3 sequences, around 25% seen once. The sample also formed part of further work on T cells of mothers and their children.

The sequenced sample consisted of blood. The receptor source for this set is a boy aged 5-17 years in good health.

The CDR3 bases are TGTGCCAGCAGCTTGACAGTCACTGGAAACACCATATATTTT. As protein: CASSLTVTGNTIYF. The genes are TRBV7-6 and TRBJ1-3; maybe TRBD1 (5 bases). Trimming left V 3 bases short and J 2 bases short, with 8 bases between. The CDR3 extends over 14 amino acids. The germline gives CDR1 SGHVS, CDR2 FNYEAQ. Complete variable domain (other parts from reference TRBV7-6 and TRBJ1-3): GAGVSQSPRYKVTKRGQDVALRCDPISGHVSLYWYRQALGQGPEFLTYFNYEAQQDKSGLPNDRFSAERPEGSISTLTIQRTEQRDSAMYRCASSLTVTGNTIYFGEGSWLTVV.

The table lists this clonotype with a few counts. The chain uses TRBV28 and TRBJ1-2; D call uncertain. Germline-derived CDR1 and CDR2 are MDHEN and SYDVKM. This CDR3 has 14 amino acids. With 6 bases removed from V and 4 bases from J, the gap between germline ends came to 15 bases. The CDR3 protein is CASRQTGQAYGYTF. The CDR3 DNA is TGTGCCAGCAGGCAAACTGGGCAGGCCTATGGCTACACCTTC.

J is TRBJ2-5 and V is TRBV9, with a possible D match to TRBD2 (6 bases). V was shortened by 4 bases and J by 11 bases, with 15 bases between the two germline ends. Germline V gives CDR1 SGDLS, CDR2 YYNGEE. The CDR3 is made up of 12 amino acids. DNA for the CDR3: TGTGCCAGCAGCACCCGCCCGGGGGAGCAGTACTTC. It translates to CASSTRPGEQYF.

This clonotype has more than one count but fewer than ten. The rearrangement joins TRBV7-2 to TRBJ1-6; D uncertain. The germline gives CDR1 SGHTA, CDR2 FQGNSA. V lost 1 base and J 10 bases, leaving 14 bases between the germline ends. The CDR3 totals 15 residues. The CDR3 reads CASSLGVGWYSPLHF. The DNA of the CDR3 is TGTGCCAGCAGCTTAGGGGTGGGGTGGTACTCACCCCTCCACTTT.

This clonotype was observed a few times. The chain uses TRBV4-2 and TRBJ2-2; the match to TRBD2 covers 8 bases. Trimming cost V 4 bases and J 6 bases; bases outside gene matches: 1. This CDR3 has 13 amino acids. CDR1 is LGHNA and CDR2 is YNFKEQ in the germline V gene. The CDR3 protein is CASSRSGAGELFF. CDR3 in DNA: TGTGCCAGCAGCCGTAGCGGGGCCGGGGAGCTGTTTTTT.

The V and J genes are TRBV7-9 and TRBJ2-7; no reliable D call. The CDR3 is 13 amino acids. With 5 bases removed from V and 6 bases from J, the gap between germline ends came to 14 bases. Germline-derived CDR1 and CDR2 are SEHNR and FQNEAQ (reference sequence). For the CDR3, the DNA is TGTGCCAGCAGCCCCCATTACCTCGCCGAGCAGTACTTC. The encoded protein is CASSPHYLAEQYF.

This clonotype was detected ten times or more. The chain links TRBV18 to TRBJ2-5, with 10 bases fitting TRBD2. This CDR3 is built from 13 residues. Trimming cost V 6 bases and J 5 bases; bases outside gene matches: 3. In germline, CDR1 is KGHSH, CDR2 LQKENI. Here the CDR3 reads CASSPGLAETQYF. The CDR3 coding sequence is TGTGCCAGCTCGCCGGGACTAGCGGAGACCCAGTACTTC.

The chain couples TRBV29-1 to TRBJ1-1; D not resolved. The germline gives CDR1 SQVTM, CDR2 ANQGSEA. CDR3 length: 14 residues. V lost 3 bases to trimming and J lost 1 base, with 12 bases between them. In DNA form, the CDR3 reads TGCAGCGTTGAGTCCACCCTTCCGAACACTGAAGCTTTCTTT. Amino acids: CSVESTLPNTEAFF.

The V and J genes are TRBV2 and TRBJ2-2, with TRBD1 matching 8 bases. The CDR3 totals 15 residues. The V gene's germline CDR1 is SNHLY and CDR2 FYNNEI. V lost 6 bases and J lost 4; bases outside the gene matches: 7. The CDR3 nucleotides read TGTGCCAGCAGATGGACAGGGTCAAGCACCGGGGAGCTGTTTTTT. This translates into CASRWTGSSTGELFF.

The chain combines TRBV29-1 with TRBJ1-5; D possibly corresponds to TRBD1 (6 bases). V was trimmed by 4 bases and J by 4 bases, leaving 14 bases between them. Germline lookup yields CDR1 SQVTM and CDR2 ANQGSEA. The CDR3 loop spans 14 amino acids. This CDR3 reads CSVVSGDTNQPQHF. CDR3 sequence (DNA): TGCAGCGTTGTTTCGGGGGACACTAATCAGCCCCAGCATTTT.

The chain recombines TRBV29-1 with TRBJ2-7, with 10 bases that match TRBD2. Germline CDR1 and CDR2: SQVTM and ANQGSEA. This CDR3 region has 17 residues. Trimming at V came to 4 bases and at J to 3 bases, leaving 15 bases not matched to a gene. CDR3 nucleotides: TGCAGCGTTGGGAGGGCTAGCGGGAGTTACCCGGGCTACGAGCAGTACTTC. Amino acids: CSVGRASGSYPGYEQYF.

In this sample, this clonotype turned up a few times. The chain recombines TRBV6-5 with TRBJ1-4; no definite D call. The germline CDR1 and CDR2 sequences are MNHEY and SVGAGI. This CDR3 contains 14 residues. Trimming left V 6 bases short and J 0 bases short, with 8 bases between. This CDR3 reads CASRNTATNEKLFF. The CDR3, as DNA: TGTGCCAGCAGGAACACGGCAACTAATGAAAAACTGTTTTTT.

The table lists this clonotype with a few counts. The CDR3 sequence is CSARRAVGDTIYF. The CDR3 region has the DNA TGCAGTGCTAGGAGGGCGGTCGGAGACACCATATATTTT. The chain employs TRBV20-1 and TRBJ1-3, with unresolved D. The germline V gene encodes CDR1 DFQATT and CDR2 SNEGSKA (reference sequence). With 3 bases removed from V and 8 bases from J, the gap between germline ends came to 14 bases. This CDR3 has 13 residues.

There are a few counts of this clonotype. The rearrangement uses TRBV12-3 or TRBV12-4 and TRBJ2-1; TRBD2 might be the D (5 bases). This CDR3 has 11 amino acids. Trimming shortened V by 5 bases and J by 9 bases, and 8 bases separated the two germline ends. This chain's CDR3 is CASSTGFEQFF. The CDR3 coding sequence is TGTGCCAGCAGTACGGGGTTTGAGCAGTTCTTC.

This clonotype was counted a few times. The chain has TRBV20-1 and TRBJ1-2; 7 bases fit TRBD1. V lost 4 bases and J lost 4; bases outside the gene matches: 6. The CDR3 covers 13 residues. Germline V CDR1 and CDR2: DFQATT, SNEGSKA (reference sequence). The CDR3 loop is CSATRGGRYGYTF. The CDR3 bases are TGCAGTGCTACACGAGGGGGCCGCTATGGCTACACCTTC.

The genes are TRBV6-6 and TRBJ1-2; D is undetermined. CDR3 length: 14 amino acids. CDR1 and CDR2 from the germline V gene are MNHNY and SVGAGI (reference sequence). The V end was cut by 0 bases, the J end by 6 bases, with 11 bases between. CDR3 in amino acids: CASSYSGKGNGYTF. CDR3 bases: TGTGCCAGCAGTTACTCGGGGAAAGGGAATGGCTACACCTTC.

The rearrangement links TRBV5-1 to TRBJ2-5; 7 bases line up with TRBD2. The trim removed 0 bases at V and 5 bases at J, leaving 10 bases unmatched. CDR1 and CDR2 from the germline V gene are SGHRS and YFSETQ. The CDR3 is 16 residues long. CDR3 bases: TGCGCCAGCAGCTTGGAGGTCGGCGGGAGATCCGAGACCCAGTACTTC. Amino acid sequence: CASSLEVGGRSETQYF.

This clonotype appeared a few times. The V and J genes are TRBV20-1 and TRBJ2-7; TRBD2 agrees at 11 bases. The CDR3 runs 14 residues. Looked up from germline, CDR1 is DFQATT and CDR2 is SNEGSKA (reference sequence). Unmatched junction bases numbered 1, after V lost 1 base and J lost 2 bases. CDR3 nucleotide sequence: TGCAGTGCTAGAGTTAGCGGGGGGGCCTACGAGCAGTACTTC. It translates to CSARVSGGAYEQYF.

The chain links TRBV20-1 to TRBJ1-5; perhaps TRBD1 as D (5 bases). Germline CDR1 and CDR2: DFQATT and SNEGSKA (reference sequence). The CDR3 consists of 15 residues. Trimming shortened V by 0 bases and J by 6 bases, and 15 bases separated the two germline ends. Here the CDR3 reads CSARDGAGESQPQHF. The CDR3 region has the DNA TGCAGTGCTAGAGATGGGGCGGGGGAAAGTCAGCCCCAGCATTTT.

This clonotype was seen only a few times. The chain employs TRBV7-6 and TRBJ2-2; 8 bases line up with TRBD1. V shed 8 bases, J shed 3 bases, and the junction held 11 bases outside the gene matches. CDR3 size: 16 residues. From germline, CDR1 is SGHVS and CDR2 FNYEAQ. The CDR3 region has the DNA TGTGCCAGCGGATCGACAGGGGAAATTCACACCGGGGAGCTGTTTTTT. It yields the protein CASGSTGEIHTGELFF.

Only a few counts were recorded for this clonotype. The chain employs TRBV12-3 or TRBV12-4 and TRBJ2-5; no firm D call. The J call may be in error: the DNA end matches TRBJ2-1 better. The CDR3 totals 14 residues. The DNA of the CDR3 is TGTGCCAGCACAGTAGCTATGATCCCCAATGAGCAGTTCTTC. Its protein product is CASTVAMIPNEQFF.

This clonotype was seen only a few times. The CDR3 bases are TGCAGTGCTGGAAACGCCGGGTCCAGCTACGAGCAGTACTTC. It yields the protein CSAGNAGSSYEQYF. This chain joins TRBV20-1 and TRBJ2-7; D is ambiguous. V lost 5 bases, J lost 3 bases, and 17 bases lay in between. The CDR3 is 14 residues long. Germline values: CDR1 DFQATT, CDR2 SNEGSKA (reference sequence).

The V gene is TRBV6-2 or TRBV6-3, the J gene TRBJ1-4; D possibly corresponds to TRBD1 (5 bases). Germline loops: CDR1 MNHEY, CDR2 SVGEGT. This CDR3 region has 14 residues. V lost 6 bases, J lost 5 bases, and 13 bases lay in between. The CDR3 DNA follows: TGTGCCAGCAGCGAGACAGATCTGAATGAAAAACTGTTTTTT. Amino acids: CASSETDLNEKLFF.

The genes are TRBV27 and TRBJ2-3; D is uncertain. CDR1 and CDR2 (germline): MNHEY, SMNVEV (reference sequence). The CDR3 has 14 residues. V dropped 3 bases and J dropped 4 bases, with 11 bases sitting between them. CDR3 nucleotide sequence: TGTGCCAGCAGTTTCCAACCCCATTCAGATACGCAGTATTTT. Its protein product is CASSFQPHSDTQYF.

The J gene is TRBJ1-1, the V gene TRBV6-6, with D unclear. CDR3 size: 13 residues. Trimming removed 6 bases from V and 2 bases from J, with 10 bases in between. Germline CDR1 is MNHNY and CDR2 is SVGAGI (reference sequence). The CDR3, as DNA: TGTGCCAGCAGCCGCGGCCCTAACACTGAAGCTTTCTTT. As protein: CASSRGPNTEAFF.

This chain joins TRBV29-1 and TRBJ2-1, with D uncertain. CDR1 is SQVTM and CDR2 is ANQGSEA in the germline V gene. This CDR3 is 12 amino acids long. V dropped 1 base and J dropped 5 bases, with 6 bases sitting between them. CDR3 DNA: TGCAGCGTTGAAGGGCAGAACAATGAGCAGTTCTTC. It specifies CSVEGQNNEQFF.

This sequence joins TRBV20-1 and TRBJ2-7, with no clear D. The closer fit of TRBJ2-1 to the DNA end suggests the J call may be wrong. The CDR3 is 11 residues long. Germline CDR1 DFQATT, CDR2 SNEGSKA (reference sequence). The CDR3 coding sequence is TGCAGTGTTCTCGTCTACAATGAGCAGTTCTTC. This translates into CSVLVYNEQFF.

This clonotype was observed a few times. The genes are TRBV6-2 or TRBV6-3 and TRBJ2-5, with D possibly TRBD2 on 5 matching bases. The V and J ends lost 6 bases and 4 bases respectively, with 15 bases between them. The germline V gene has CDR1 MNHEY and CDR2 SVGEGT. The CDR3 is made up of 14 amino acids. The CDR3 DNA is TGTGCCAGCAGAAAAGGGCTAGCAGGAGAGACCCAGTACTTC. It specifies CASRKGLAGETQYF.

This rearrangement joins TRBV12-3 or TRBV12-4 to TRBJ2-5; TRBD1 aligns across 8 bases. This CDR3 comprises 15 residues. J was trimmed by 4 bases and V by 0 bases; bases with no gene match: 4. The CDR3 here is CASSLARTGSETQYF. The CDR3 DNA sequence: TGTGCCAGCAGTTTAGCGCGGACAGGGTCAGAGACCCAGTACTTC.